This record covers a single T cell receptor beta chain. A few counts support this clonotype. What antigen it recognizes has not been identified. Base quality data are lacking; no much larger clone is found one base away. The record originates from a study of identical twins (dated by TCRdb to 2016 to 2017). About the study as a whole: TCR alpha and beta repertoires from monozygotic twins, unrelated adults of various ages and cord blood were deep-sequenced to test whether fetal clonotypes persist. To rule out contamination, replicate twin experiments were performed at different times with different library preparation protocols.

The library relied on 5' RACE. The data were produced on an Illumina HiSeq 2000. Template switching introduced a universal primer binding site; the final cDNA contained a unique molecular identifier, enabling accurate counting of TCR cDNA molecules. Specific primers in the conserved constant-segment region were used to synthesize first-strand cDNA for the TCR alpha and beta chains. To control for contamination, every cDNA library carried two barcodes: a SMART-Mk sample barcode plus Illumina barcodes. TruSeq adapter sequences, together with Illumina sample barcodes, were added in two successive PCR steps. The TCR alpha and beta cDNA libraries were sequenced on the Illumina HiSeq platform using custom primers. The paper's data handling went like this. Raw reads were processed with MiGEC to extract unique molecular identifiers, and MiXCR was used to determine CDR3 positions. For each individual, recombination models were inferred using an EM algorithm with the repgenHMM and IGoR tools. The analysis of shared clonotypes was done with the tcR package in R, with sharing normalized by the product of cloneset sizes. Out-of-frame nonproductive sequences were analyzed to study raw recombination free of thymic and clonal selection effects. The public reads were reprocessed in TCRdb via fastp at Q25 and MiXCR, keeping in-frame beta chains. Entries are consolidated by CDR3 protein sequence, retaining the most common genes and DNA. These V and J calls derive from TCRdb rather than the authors' analysis. This sample holds 400,000 to 550,000 distinct CDR3 sequences; roughly an eighth were observed only once. Of the sample, approximately 0.98% falls within the top ten clones.

Every donor in the study was a healthy Caucasian. The twin cohort consisted of three pairs of female monozygotic twins, all aged about 18 to 29 years. Positive isolation kits from Invitrogen were used to isolate CD4+ and CD8+ T cell populations. The full study reports these points: In monozygotic twins, out-of-frame TCR alpha sharing was systematically underestimated by recombination models, although the models agreed with sharing between unrelated individuals. In beta out-of-frame sequences, excess twin sharing was weaker, because having fewer shared sequences lowered the signal-to-noise ratio. Compared with coincidental sharing between unrelated individuals, out-of-frame TCR alpha sequences shared between twins had an excess of sequences with low generation probability. Fewer insertions were carried by abundant cord blood beta clonotypes, a similar but weaker trend appeared in young adult naive repertoires, and no such trend appeared in memory repertoires. Invariant T cells such as MAIT and iNKT could partly confound zero-insertion analyses, although diverse VJ usage argued against such confounding for most clonotypes. Conclusions relied on cross-sectional statistical analysis, since the same donors could not be followed over many years.

In the germline V gene, CDR1 corresponds to SQVTM and CDR2 to ANQGSEA. The V end gives up 7 bases and the J end 4 bases, leaving 13 bases in the junction not matched to a gene. The CDR3, from cysteine to phenylalanine, totals 15 residues. Just the 45-base CDR3 DNA is kept, in frame starting at base 1. These sequences were also reported in another study, on yellow fever vaccine responses in identical twins. As that second study puts it: According to the authors, in identical twins the way T cells responded to vaccination appeared partly convergent and partly personalized. In identical twins, the study followed T cell clones that responded to the vaccine with precision.

This receptor was taken from a woman aged 18 to 35 in good health. The V and J genes are TRBV29-1 and TRBJ2-3, with 8 bases matching TRBD2. Sequencing was done on a sample of CD4+ T cells sorted from blood. The CDR3 reads CSALGLAGSPDTQYF. The nucleotide sequence is given as TGCAGCGCCCTCGGACTAGCTGGGTCACCAGATACGCAGTATTTT.